The clone carrying this T cell receptor (beta chain) was seen more than once but under ten times. The antigen is undetermined. This record belongs to a study of blood T cells in healthy people across ages. Findings of the study overall: It was found that TCR beta diversity correlated strongly with the percentage of naive T cells.

Alongside a J-beta primer mix, a sample-barcoded 5' primer served in a second PCR lasting roughly 7 to 11 cycles. TCRdb analysed the 5' RACE reads with MiXCR anew, one entry per CDR3 protein. The sample records about 580,000 distinct CDR3 sequences, under 55% being singletons. Peripheral blood, roughly 9.3 milliliters per donor, was collected. The source of this sequence is an elderly man in good health. Input material: blood.

The DNA of the CDR3 is TGTGCCAGCAGCTTTGCGCACGGCAACGCTGAGCAGTTCTTC. Encoded protein: CASSFAHGNAEQFF. The chain joins TRBV7-9 to TRBJ2-1; D gene uncertain. CDR1 and CDR2 from the germline V gene are SEHNR and FQNEAQ (reference sequence). CDR3 length: 14 residues. Trimming stripped 3 bases from V and 9 bases from J, with 15 bases between.